Detailed here is one T cell receptor (beta chain). The entry originates in a study of blood T cell repertoires in COVID-19. For the study at large: T cells, B-cell-depleted T cells, or PBMCs provided the cDNA or gDNA that served as material.

Profiled with immunoSEQ multiplex PCR; TCRdb holds only in-frame clones, not every one. The table has about 33,000 clones, 78% seen once. V was shortened by 1 base and J by 6 bases, with 6 bases between the two germline ends. Germline V lookup: CDR1 SGHVS, CDR2 FNYEAQ. There are 13 residues in the CDR3. The V call is TRBV7-6, the J call TRBJ2-2; D uncertain. Sequencing used peripheral blood. This clonotype originated in a man older than 75 with acute or convalescent COVID-19. CDR3 region: CASSLGASGELFF. The CDR3 DNA follows: TGTGCCAGCAGCTTAGGCGCCTCCGGGGAGCTGTTTTTT.